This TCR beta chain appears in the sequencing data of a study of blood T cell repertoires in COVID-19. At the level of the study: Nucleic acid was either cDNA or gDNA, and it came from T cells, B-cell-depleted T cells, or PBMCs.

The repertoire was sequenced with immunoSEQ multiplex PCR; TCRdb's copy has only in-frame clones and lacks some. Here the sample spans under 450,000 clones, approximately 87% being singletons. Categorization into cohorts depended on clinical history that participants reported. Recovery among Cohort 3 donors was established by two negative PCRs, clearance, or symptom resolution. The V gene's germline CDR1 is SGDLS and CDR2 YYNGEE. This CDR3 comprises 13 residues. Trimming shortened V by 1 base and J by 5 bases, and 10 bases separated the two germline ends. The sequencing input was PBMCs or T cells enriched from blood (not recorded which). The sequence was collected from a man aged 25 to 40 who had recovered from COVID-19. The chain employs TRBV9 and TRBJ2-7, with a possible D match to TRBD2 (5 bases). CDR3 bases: TGTGCCAGCAGCGTAATCCCCGGGGACGAGCAGTACTTC. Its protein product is CASSVIPGDEQYF.